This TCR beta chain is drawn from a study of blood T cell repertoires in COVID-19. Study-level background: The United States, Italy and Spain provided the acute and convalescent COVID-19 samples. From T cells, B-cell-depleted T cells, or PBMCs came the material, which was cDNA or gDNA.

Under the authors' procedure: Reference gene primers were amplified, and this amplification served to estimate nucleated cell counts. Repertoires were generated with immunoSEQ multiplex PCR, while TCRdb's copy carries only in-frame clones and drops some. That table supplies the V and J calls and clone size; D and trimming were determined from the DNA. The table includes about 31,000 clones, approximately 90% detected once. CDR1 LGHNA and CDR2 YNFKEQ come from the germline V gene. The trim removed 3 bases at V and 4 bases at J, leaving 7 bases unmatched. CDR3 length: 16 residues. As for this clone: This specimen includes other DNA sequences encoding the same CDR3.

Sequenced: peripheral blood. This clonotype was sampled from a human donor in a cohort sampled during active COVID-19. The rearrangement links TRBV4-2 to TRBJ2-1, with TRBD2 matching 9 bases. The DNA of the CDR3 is TGTGCCAGCAGCCAGGACCTAGCGGGAAATTACAATGAGCAGTTCTTC. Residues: CASSQDLAGNYNEQFF.